This entry is about one T cell receptor (beta chain). These data are taken from a study of T cells in Graves' hyperthyroidism and ophthalmopathy. Trimming cost V 3 bases and J 3 bases; bases outside gene matches: 4. CDR1 MNHEY and CDR2 SMNVEV come from the germline V gene (reference sequence). The CDR3 loop spans 15 amino acids. The hyperthyroidism patients had all been newly diagnosed, and their disease duration was under 2 months. Their ages ranged from 18 to 65 years. Exclusion criteria comprised uncontrolled infection, other autoimmune disease, pregnancy or lactation. Researchers amplified the TCR beta CDR3 regions from RNA transcripts. TCR CDR3 regions were first amplified by RT-PCR with HTBI primers. TCRdb fed the multiplex PCR reads into MiXCR, producing one record per CDR3 protein. The sample shows approximately 870,000 distinct CDR3 sequences, 35% to 45% of them seen only once.

Material for sequencing was blood. The receptor's source is a young man with Graves' hyperthyroidism. V is TRBV27 and J is TRBJ2-7; 11 positions match TRBD2. The CDR3, as DNA: TGTGCCAGCAGTTTTTCAACTAGCGGGGGCTACGAGCAGTACTTC. As protein: CASSFSTSGGYEQYF.